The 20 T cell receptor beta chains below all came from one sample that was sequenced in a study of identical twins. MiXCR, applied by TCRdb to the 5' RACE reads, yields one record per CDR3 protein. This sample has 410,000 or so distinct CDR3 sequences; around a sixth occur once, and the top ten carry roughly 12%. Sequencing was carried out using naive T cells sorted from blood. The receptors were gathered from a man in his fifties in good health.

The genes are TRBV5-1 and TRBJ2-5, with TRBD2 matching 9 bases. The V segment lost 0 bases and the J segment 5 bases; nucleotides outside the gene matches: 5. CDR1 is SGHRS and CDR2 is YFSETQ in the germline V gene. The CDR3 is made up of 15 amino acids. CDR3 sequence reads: CASSLEGTSIETQYF. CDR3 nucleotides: TGCGCCAGCAGCTTGGAAGGGACTAGCATCGAGACCCAGTACTTC.

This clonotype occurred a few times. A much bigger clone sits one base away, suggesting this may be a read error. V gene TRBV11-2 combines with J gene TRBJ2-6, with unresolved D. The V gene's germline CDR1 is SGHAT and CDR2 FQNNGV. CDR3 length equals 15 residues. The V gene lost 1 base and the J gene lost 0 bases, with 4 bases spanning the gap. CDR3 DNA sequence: TGTGCCAGCAGCTTAGCCCCCTCTGGGGCCAACGTCCTGACTTTC. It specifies CASSLAPSGANVLTF.

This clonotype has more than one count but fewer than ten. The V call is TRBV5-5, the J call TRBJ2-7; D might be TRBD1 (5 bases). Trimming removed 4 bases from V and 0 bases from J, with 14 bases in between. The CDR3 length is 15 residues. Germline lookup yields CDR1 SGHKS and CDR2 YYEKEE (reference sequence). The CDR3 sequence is CASSLEYRSSYEQYF. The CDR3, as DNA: TGTGCCAGCAGCCTGGAATACAGGAGCTCCTACGAGCAGTACTTC.

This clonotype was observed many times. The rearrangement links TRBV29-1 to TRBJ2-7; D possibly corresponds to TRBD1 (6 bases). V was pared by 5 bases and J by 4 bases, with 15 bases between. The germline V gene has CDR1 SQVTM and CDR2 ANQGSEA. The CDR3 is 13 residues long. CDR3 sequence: CSVRTAGVYEQYF. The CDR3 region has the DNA TGCAGCGTTCGAACGGCAGGGGTTTACGAGCAGTACTTC.

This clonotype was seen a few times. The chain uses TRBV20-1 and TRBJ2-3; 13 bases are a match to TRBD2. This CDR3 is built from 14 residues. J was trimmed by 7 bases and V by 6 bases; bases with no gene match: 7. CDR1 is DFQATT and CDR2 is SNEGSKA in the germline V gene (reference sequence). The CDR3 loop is CSARTSGSLNTQYF. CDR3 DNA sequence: TGCAGTGCGCGGACTAGCGGGAGTCTGAATACGCAGTATTTT.

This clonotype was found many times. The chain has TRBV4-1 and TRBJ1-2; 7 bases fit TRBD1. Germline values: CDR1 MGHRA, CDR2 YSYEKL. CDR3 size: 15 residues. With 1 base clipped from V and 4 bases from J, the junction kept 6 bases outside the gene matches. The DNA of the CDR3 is TGCGCCAGCAGCCAAGGGGAGGGACAGTTCTATGGCTACACCTTC. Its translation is CASSQGEGQFYGYTF.

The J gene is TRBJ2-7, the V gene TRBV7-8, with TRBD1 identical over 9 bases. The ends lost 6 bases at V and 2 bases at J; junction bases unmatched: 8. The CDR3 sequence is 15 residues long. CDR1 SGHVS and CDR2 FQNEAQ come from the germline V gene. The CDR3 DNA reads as TGTGCCAGCAGGCGGGGAGGGACAGGGCCCTACGAGCAGTACTTC. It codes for CASRRGGTGPYEQYF.

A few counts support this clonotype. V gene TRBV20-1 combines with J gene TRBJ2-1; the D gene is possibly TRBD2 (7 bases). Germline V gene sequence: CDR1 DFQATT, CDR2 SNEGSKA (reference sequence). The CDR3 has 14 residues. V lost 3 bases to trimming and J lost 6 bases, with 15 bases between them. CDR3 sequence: CSARGGDTRNEQFF. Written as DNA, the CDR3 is TGCAGTGCTAGGGGGGGGGACACGCGCAATGAGCAGTTCTTC.

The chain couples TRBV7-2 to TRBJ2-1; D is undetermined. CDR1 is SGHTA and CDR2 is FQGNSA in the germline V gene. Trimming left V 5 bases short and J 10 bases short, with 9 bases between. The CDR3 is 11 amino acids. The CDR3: CASSPFQEQFF. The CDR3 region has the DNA TGTGCCAGCAGCCCTTTCCAAGAGCAGTTCTTC.

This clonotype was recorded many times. This chain's CDR3 is CASTGYNEQFF. The CDR3, as DNA: TGTGCCAGCACCGGCTACAATGAGCAGTTCTTC. The V call is TRBV6-6, the J call TRBJ2-1; D gene unclear. The V end was cut by 7 bases, the J end by 3 bases, with 4 bases between. Germline values: CDR1 MNHNY, CDR2 SVGAGI (reference sequence). The CDR3 covers 11 residues.

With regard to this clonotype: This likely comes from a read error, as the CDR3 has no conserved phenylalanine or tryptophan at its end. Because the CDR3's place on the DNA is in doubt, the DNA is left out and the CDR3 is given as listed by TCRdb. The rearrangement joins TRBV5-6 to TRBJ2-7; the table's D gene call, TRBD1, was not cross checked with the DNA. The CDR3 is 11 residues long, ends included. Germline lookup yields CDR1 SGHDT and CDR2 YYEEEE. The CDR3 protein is CASSWGGDRET.

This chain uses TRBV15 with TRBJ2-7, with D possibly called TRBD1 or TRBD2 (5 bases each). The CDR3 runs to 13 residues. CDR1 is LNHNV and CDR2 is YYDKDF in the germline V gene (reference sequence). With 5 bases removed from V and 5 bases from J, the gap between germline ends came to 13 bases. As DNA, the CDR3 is TGTGCCACCAGCCGCGACTACAGGCACGAGCAGTACTTC. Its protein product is CATSRDYRHEQYF.

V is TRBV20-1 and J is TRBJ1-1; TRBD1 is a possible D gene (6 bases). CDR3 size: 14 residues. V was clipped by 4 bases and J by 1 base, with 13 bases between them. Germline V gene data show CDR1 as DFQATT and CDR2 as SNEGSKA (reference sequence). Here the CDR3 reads CSATDRGGNTEAFF. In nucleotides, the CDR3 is TGCAGTGCTACTGATAGAGGGGGGAACACTGAAGCTTTCTTT.

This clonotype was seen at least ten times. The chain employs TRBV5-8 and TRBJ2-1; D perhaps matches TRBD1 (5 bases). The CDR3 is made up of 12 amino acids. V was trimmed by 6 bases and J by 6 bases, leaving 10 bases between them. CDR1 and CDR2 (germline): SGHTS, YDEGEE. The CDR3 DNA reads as TGTGCCAGCACGACAGTAAGCAATGAGCAGTTCTTC. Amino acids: CASTTVSNEQFF.

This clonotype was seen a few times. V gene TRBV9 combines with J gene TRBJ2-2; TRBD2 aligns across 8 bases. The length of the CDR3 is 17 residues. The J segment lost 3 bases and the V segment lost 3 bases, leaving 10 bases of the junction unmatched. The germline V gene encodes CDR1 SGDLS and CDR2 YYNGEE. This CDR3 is CASSAPTSGDYTGELFF. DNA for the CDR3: TGTGCCAGCAGCGCCCCAACTAGCGGAGACTACACCGGGGAGCTGTTTTTT.

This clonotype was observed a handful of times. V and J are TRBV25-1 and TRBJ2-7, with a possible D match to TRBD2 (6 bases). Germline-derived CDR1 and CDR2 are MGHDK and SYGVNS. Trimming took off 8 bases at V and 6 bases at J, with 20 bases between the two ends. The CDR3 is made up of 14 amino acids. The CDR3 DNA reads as TGTGCCAGCGAAGGAGGGCCCCATGGGTCCGAGCAGTACTTC. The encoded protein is CASEGGPHGSEQYF.

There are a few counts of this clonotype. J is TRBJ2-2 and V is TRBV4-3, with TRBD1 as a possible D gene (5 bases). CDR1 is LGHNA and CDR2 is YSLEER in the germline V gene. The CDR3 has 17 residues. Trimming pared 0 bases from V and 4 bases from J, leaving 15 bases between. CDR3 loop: CASSQDRGHVVTGELFF. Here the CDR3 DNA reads TGCGCCAGCAGCCAAGACCGAGGACACGTAGTCACCGGGGAGCTGTTTTTT.

The CDR3 is CASSMVVGLTYNEQFF. Written as DNA, the CDR3 is TGTGCCAGCAGTATGGTGGTGGGACTCACCTACAATGAGCAGTTCTTC. This chain uses TRBV12-3 or TRBV12-4 with TRBJ2-1; maybe TRBD2 (6 bases). The CDR3 runs to 16 residues. V lost 5 bases to trimming and J lost 2 bases, with 16 bases between them.

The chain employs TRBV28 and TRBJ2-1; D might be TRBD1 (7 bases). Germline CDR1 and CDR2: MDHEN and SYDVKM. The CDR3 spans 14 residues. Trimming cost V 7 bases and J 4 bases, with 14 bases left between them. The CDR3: CASIPTGTYNEQFF. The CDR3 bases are TGTGCCAGCATCCCGACAGGGACTTACAATGAGCAGTTCTTC.

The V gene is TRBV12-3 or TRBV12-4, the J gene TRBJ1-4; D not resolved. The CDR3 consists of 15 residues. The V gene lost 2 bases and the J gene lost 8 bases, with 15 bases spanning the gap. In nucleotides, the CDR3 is TGTGCCAGCAGTTTAAATTGGGGTCGAAGCGAAAAACTGTTTTTT. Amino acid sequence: CASSLNWGRSEKLFF.